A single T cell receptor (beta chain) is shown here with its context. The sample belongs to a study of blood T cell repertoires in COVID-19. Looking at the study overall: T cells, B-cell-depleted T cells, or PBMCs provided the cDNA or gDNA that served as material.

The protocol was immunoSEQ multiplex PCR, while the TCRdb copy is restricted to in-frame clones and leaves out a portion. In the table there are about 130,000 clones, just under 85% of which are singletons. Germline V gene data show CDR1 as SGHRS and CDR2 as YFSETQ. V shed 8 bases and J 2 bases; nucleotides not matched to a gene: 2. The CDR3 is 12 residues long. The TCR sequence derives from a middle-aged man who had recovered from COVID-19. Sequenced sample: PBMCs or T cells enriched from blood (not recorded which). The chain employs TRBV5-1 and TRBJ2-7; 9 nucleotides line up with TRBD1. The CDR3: CASGDRAYEQYF. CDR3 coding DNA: TGCGCCAGTGGGGACAGGGCCTACGAGCAGTACTTC. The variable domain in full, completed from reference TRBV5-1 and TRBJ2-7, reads KAGVTQTPRYLIKTRGQQVTLSCSPISGHRSVSWYQQTPGQGLQFLFEYFSETQRNKGNFPGRFSGRQFSNSRSEMNVSTLELGDSALYLCASGDRAYEQYFGPGTRLTVT.